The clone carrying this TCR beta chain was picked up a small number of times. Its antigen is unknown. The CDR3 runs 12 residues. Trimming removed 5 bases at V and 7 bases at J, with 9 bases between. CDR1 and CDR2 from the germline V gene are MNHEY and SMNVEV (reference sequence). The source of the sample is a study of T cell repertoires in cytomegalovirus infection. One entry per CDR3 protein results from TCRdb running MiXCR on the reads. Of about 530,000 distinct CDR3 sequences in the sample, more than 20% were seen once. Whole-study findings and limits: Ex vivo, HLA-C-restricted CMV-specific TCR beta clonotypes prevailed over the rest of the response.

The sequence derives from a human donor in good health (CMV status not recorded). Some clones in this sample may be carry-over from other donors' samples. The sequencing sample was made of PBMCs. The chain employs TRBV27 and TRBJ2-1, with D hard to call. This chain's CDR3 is CASSPHGNEQFF. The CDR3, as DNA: TGTGCCAGCAGTCCCCACGGAAATGAGCAGTTCTTC.